This T cell receptor (beta chain) was observed in a study of identical twins (dated by TCRdb to the mid-2010s). Notes on the research overall: To test whether fetal clonotypes persist, the study used deep sequencing on TCR alpha and beta repertoires from monozygotic twins, unrelated adults of various ages, and cord blood. To rule out contamination, the twin experiments were replicated at different times with different library preparation protocols.

Only healthy Caucasian donors were included. The twin cohort consisted of three pairs of female monozygotic twins, all aged roughly 18 to 30 years. The RNA used for TCR libraries was isolated from peripheral blood mononuclear cells. The library was generated by 5' RACE. The sample was run on an Illumina HiSeq 2000. A universal primer binding site was added through template switching, and the final cDNA carried a unique molecular identifier so that TCR cDNA molecules could be counted accurately. First-strand cDNA for TCR alpha and beta chains was synthesized from specific primers in the conserved constant-segment region. Each cDNA library was double barcoded, with a SMART-Mk sample barcode plus Illumina barcodes, to control for contamination. TruSeq adapter sequences along with Illumina sample barcodes were introduced in two successive PCR steps. TCR alpha and beta cDNA libraries were sequenced on the Illumina HiSeq platform with custom primers. The original pipeline was this. Unique molecular identifiers were extracted from raw reads with MiGEC, and CDR3 positions were determined with MiXCR. For each individual, recombination models were inferred using an EM algorithm with the repgenHMM and IGoR tools. The tcR package in R was used for shared clonotype analysis, with sharing normalized by the product of cloneset sizes. Out-of-frame nonproductive sequences were analyzed to study raw recombination free of thymic and clonal selection effects. Through fastp at Q25 and MiXCR, TCRdb rebuilt clones from the public reads, retaining in-frame beta chains. Under each unique CDR3 protein, matching rows form one entry showing the most common genes and DNA. TCRdb's processing, not the study's, gives the V and J calls here. Recorded for this sample are about 720,000 distinct CDR3 sequences; around 8.6% of them occurred a single time. The ten largest clones capture about 0.98% of the sample.

This clonotype was observed a handful of times. What this receptor recognizes is not known. The sample holds no much larger clone one base away, and base qualities are not on file. The study at large found these results: Out-of-frame TCR alpha sharing in monozygotic twins was systematically underestimated by recombination models, whereas sharing between unrelated individuals was in agreement with the recombination models. Abundant cord blood beta clonotypes carried fewer insertions; young adult naive repertoires showed a weaker similar trend, while memory repertoires showed none. Invariant T cells such as MAIT and iNKT could partly confound zero-insertion analyses, though diverse VJ usage argued against this for most clonotypes. Compared with coincidental sharing between unrelated individuals, out-of-frame TCR alpha sequences shared between twins had an excess of sequences with low generation probability. Because the same donors could not be followed over many years, the conclusions depended on cross-sectional statistical analysis. A weaker excess of twin sharing was found in beta out-of-frame sequences because the signal-to-noise ratio was lowered by fewer shared sequences.

Per the germline V gene, SGHTA is the CDR1 and FQGNSA is the CDR2. V lost 1 base and J lost 7 bases; the stretch between them is 17 bases long. The CDR3 measures 16 amino acids from cysteine to phenylalanine. Here the CDR3 DNA is all that survives: 48 bases in frame from base 1. Separately, the same data were catalogued under a study of yellow fever vaccine responses in identical twins. The second study, in turn, reports: According to the authors, the vaccine-induced T cell response in identical twins seemed to be partly convergent and partly specific to each individual. Focusing on identical twins, the study followed the T cell clones that responded to the vaccine, and did so with precision.

This sequence originates from a woman aged 18-35 years in good health. The receptor chain draws on TRBV7-2 and TRBJ1-5, with no confidently assigned D gene. Material: PBMCs. The DNA sequence reads TGTGCCAGCAGCTTAGTTGGGAAAGGCTTTGGGCAGCCCCAGCATTTT. The resulting protein is CASSLVGKGFGQPQHF.